This TCR beta chain was sequenced during a study of cytomegalovirus exposure and HLA in healthy donors. This CDR3 contains 12 residues. Losses at the gene ends were 5 bases for V and 5 bases for J; bases not matched to a gene: 5. In germline, CDR1 is GTSNPN, CDR2 SVGIG (reference sequence). The PCR ran on 60 Vbeta and 13 Jbeta primers. The method was immunoSEQ multiplex PCR; TCRdb's version includes in-frame clones alone and lacks a portion of them. The sample lists roughly 200,000 clones, 75% to 85% occurring once. V gene TRBV30 combines with J gene TRBJ2-5, with 7 nucleotides matching TRBD2. Source material: PBMCs. The sequence came from a woman in her 30s in good health and CMV-seropositive. Here the CDR3 DNA reads TGTGCCTGGGCGCGGGACTACGAGACCCAGTACTTC. The encoded protein is CAWARDYETQYF.